This record covers a single T cell receptor beta chain. Its antigen is not identified. From germline, CDR1 is SGHTA and CDR2 FQGNSA. The CDR3 is made up of 18 amino acids. Germline trimming cut 5 bases from V and 1 base from J; bases unmatched to any gene: 13. This sample is part of a study of monozygotic twins with cystic fibrosis. Study-wide background: With about 15 PCR cycles, barcoded libraries came from approximately 2.8 micrograms of fragmented DNA. Overall study results and limits: In 13 of 16 pairs, V gene usage was closest to the co-twin's. The repertoire was suggested to be naive-dominated, clonality median approximately 0.0093. In this small cohort, shared CDR3 numbers showed no association with age, concordance or disease severity.

Profiling relied on immunoSEQ multiplex PCR, and the TCRdb table lists in-frame clones only, not all of them. There are 30,000 or so clones in the sample; roughly 66% occur only once, and approximately 0.8% lies in the top ten. This chain uses TRBV7-2 with TRBJ1-1, with 10 positions matching TRBD1. The clonotype comes from a girl aged 10 to 17 with cystic fibrosis. The sample consisted of blood. CDR3 sequence: CASSPSWTGGRGNTEAFF. CDR3 DNA sequence: TGTGCCAGCAGCCCAAGTTGGACAGGGGGGAGAGGGAACACTGAAGCTTTCTTT.